This T cell receptor beta chain was identified during a study of shared clonotypes between healthy human individuals. Across the whole study: The people who gave samples were two women and a few men aged 18 to 49.

Unmatched junction bases numbered 19, after V lost 6 bases and J lost 8 bases. The CDR3 has 18 residues. Germline V lookup: CDR1 MDHEN, CDR2 SYDVKM. The protocol was immunoSEQ multiplex PCR, while the TCRdb copy is restricted to in-frame clones and leaves out a portion. This sample carries 1.5 million to 2.5 million clones, about 95% of them seen once, and the ten largest clones take 1% to 1.5%. CD8 cells classed as naive were CD45RO-negative and positively selected for CCR7, excluding terminally differentiated effector memory CD45RA+ cells. The sequencing sample was made of naive CD8+ T cells sorted from blood. This sequence originates from a man aged 18-30 years in good health. The chain has TRBV28 and TRBJ2-1; TRBD2 matches 10 bases. CDR3 protein: CASSTEAVLAGGVDEQFF. The CDR3, as DNA: TGTGCCAGCAGCACCGAGGCGGTTTTAGCGGGGGGCGTCGATGAGCAGTTCTTC. Full variable domain (missing parts from reference TRBV28 and TRBJ2-1): DVKVTQSSRYLVKRTGEKVFLECVQDMDHENMFWYRQDPGLGLRLIYFSYDVKMKEKGDIPEGYSVSREKKERFSLILESASTNQTSMYLCASSTEAVLAGGVDEQFFGPGTRLTVL.